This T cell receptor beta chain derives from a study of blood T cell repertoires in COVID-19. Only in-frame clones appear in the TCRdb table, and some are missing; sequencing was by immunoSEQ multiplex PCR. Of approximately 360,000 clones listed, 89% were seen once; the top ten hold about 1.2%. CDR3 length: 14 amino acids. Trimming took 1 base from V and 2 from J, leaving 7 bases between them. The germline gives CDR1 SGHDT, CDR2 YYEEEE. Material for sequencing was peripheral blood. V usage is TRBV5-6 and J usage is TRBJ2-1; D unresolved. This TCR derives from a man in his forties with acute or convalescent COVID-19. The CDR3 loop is CASSLLGPYNEQFF. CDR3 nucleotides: TGTGCCAGCAGCTTGTTGGGCCCCTACAATGAGCAGTTCTTC.